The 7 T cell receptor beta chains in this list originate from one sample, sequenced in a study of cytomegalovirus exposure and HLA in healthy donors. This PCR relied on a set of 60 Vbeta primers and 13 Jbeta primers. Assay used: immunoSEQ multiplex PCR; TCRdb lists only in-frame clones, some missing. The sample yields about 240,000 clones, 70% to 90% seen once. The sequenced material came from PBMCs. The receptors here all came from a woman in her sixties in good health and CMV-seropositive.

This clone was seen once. The CDR3 DNA follows: TGTGCCAGCAGTTTAGACCGTACAGGGCGGATCCCGGCGGCTGGGGCCAACGTCCTGACTTTC. Protein: CASSLDRTGRIPAAGANVLTF. The chain carries TRBV28 and TRBJ2-6; TRBD1 is a possible D gene (6 bases). The CDR3 length is 21 residues. The germline V and J ends were trimmed by 2 bases and 2 bases, with 25 bases remaining between them. Germline V CDR1 and CDR2: MDHEN, SYDVKM.

Here the CDR3 reads CASSQDWVRLETQYF. CDR3 bases: TGCGCCAGCAGCCAAGATTGGGTGAGGCTGGAGACCCAGTACTTC. The chain carries TRBV4-1 and TRBJ2-5; D is unresolved. With 0 bases removed from V and 5 bases from J, the gap between germline ends came to 13 bases. CDR1 is MGHRA, CDR2 YSYEKL, per germline. The CDR3 length is 15 residues.

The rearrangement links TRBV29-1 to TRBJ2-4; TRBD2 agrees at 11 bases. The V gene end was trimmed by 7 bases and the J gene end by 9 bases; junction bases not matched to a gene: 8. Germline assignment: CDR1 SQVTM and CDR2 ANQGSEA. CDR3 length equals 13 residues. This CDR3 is CSATSGTSFIQYF. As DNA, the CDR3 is TGCAGCGCGACTAGCGGGACTTCATTCATTCAGTACTTC.

CDR3: CASSLESVSYGYTF. Here the CDR3 DNA reads TGCGCCAGCAGCTTGGAATCGGTCTCCTATGGCTACACCTTC. This chain joins TRBV5-1 and TRBJ1-2; D is undetermined. V was shortened by 0 bases and J by 4 bases, with 10 bases between the two germline ends. This CDR3 is 14 amino acids long. Per the germline V gene, CDR1 is SGHRS and CDR2 is YFSETQ.

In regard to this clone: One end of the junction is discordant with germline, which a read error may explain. In nucleotides, the CDR3 is TGCGCCAGGAGTCCAGGGACAGGGGGCGCCTATGGCTACACCTTC. It encodes CARSPGTGGAYGYTF. This chain uses TRBV23-1 with TRBJ1-2; TRBD1 aligns across 12 bases. TRBV23-1 is filed as an ORF, its function uncertain. CDR3 length equals 15 residues.

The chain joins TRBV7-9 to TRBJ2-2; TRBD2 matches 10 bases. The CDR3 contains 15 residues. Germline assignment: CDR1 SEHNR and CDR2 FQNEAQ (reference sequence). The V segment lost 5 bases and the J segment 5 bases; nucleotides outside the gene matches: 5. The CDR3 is CASSIMTSGTGELFF. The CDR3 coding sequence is TGTGCCAGCAGCATTATGACTAGCGGGACCGGGGAGCTGTTTTTT. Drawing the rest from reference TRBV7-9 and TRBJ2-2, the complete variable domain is DTGVSQNPRHKITKRGQNVTFRCDPISEHNRLYWYRQTLGQGPEFLTYFQNEAQLEKSRLLSDRFSAERPKGSFSTLEIQRTEQGDSAMYLCASSIMTSGTGELFFGEGSRLTVL.

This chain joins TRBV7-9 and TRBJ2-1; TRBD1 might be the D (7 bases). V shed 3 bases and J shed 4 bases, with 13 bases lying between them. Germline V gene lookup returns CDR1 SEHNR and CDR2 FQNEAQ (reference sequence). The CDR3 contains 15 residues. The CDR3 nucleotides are TGTGCCAGCAGCTTGGGGGGACAGCCTTACAATGAGCAGTTCTTC. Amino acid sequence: CASSLGGQPYNEQFF.